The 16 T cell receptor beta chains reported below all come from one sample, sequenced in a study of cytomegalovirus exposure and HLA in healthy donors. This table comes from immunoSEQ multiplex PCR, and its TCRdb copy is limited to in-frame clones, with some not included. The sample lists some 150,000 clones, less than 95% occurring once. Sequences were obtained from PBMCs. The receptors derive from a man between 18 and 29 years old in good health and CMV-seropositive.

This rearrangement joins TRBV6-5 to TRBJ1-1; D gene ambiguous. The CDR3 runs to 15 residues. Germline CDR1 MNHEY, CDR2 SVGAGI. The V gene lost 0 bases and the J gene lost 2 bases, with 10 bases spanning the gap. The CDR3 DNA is TGTGCCAGCAGTTACTCCTTAACATTTAACACTGAAGCTTTCTTT. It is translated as CASSYSLTFNTEAFF.

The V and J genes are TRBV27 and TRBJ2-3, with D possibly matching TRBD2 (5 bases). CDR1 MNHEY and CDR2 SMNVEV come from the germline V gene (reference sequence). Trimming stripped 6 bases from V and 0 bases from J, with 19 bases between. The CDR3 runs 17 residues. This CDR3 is CASSQKLGLTSTDTQYF. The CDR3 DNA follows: TGTGCCAGCAGCCAAAAACTAGGGCTTACTAGCACAGATACGCAGTATTTT.

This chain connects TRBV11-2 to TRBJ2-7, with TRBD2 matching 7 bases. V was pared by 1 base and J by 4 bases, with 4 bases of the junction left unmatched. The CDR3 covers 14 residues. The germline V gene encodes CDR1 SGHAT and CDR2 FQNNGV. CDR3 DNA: TGTGCCAGCAGCTTAGGGGCGGGGGTATACGAGCAGTACTTC. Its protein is CASSLGAGVYEQYF.

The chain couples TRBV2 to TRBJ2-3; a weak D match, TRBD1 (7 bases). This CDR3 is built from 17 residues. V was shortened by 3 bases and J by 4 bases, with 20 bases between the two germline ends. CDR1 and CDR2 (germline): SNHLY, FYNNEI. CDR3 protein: CASSEFGRGGRADTQYF. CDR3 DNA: TGTGCCAGCAGTGAGTTCGGGAGAGGGGGCCGGGCAGATACGCAGTATTTT.

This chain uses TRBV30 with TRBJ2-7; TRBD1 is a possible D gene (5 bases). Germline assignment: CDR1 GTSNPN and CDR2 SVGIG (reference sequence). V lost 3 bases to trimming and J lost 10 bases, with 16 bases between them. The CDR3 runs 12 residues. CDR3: CAWSAQGVYQYF. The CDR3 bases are TGTGCCTGGAGCGCCCAAGGGGTCTACCAGTACTTC.

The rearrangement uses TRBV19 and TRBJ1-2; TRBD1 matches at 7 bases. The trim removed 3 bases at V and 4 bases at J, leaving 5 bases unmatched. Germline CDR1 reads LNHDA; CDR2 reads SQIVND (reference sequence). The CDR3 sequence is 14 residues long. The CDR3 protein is CASSIRQGVYGYTF. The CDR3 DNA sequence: TGTGCCAGTAGTATTCGACAGGGAGTCTATGGCTACACCTTC.

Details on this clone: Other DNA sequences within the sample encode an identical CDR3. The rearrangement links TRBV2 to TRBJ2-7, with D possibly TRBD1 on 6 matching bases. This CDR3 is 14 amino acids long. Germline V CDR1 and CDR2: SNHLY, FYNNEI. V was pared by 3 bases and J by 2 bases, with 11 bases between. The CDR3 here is CASSEAGAAYEQYF. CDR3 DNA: TGTGCCAGCAGTGAGGCAGGGGCCGCCTACGAGCAGTACTTC.

CDR3 nucleotide sequence: TGTGCCAGCAGCCTATTCCCTCAGGGAGATACGCAGTATTTT. This encodes CASSLFPQGDTQYF. V and J are TRBV9 and TRBJ2-3; a possible D gene is TRBD1 (5 bases). CDR3 length: 14 residues. In germline, CDR1 is SGDLS, CDR2 YYNGEE. V was trimmed by 4 bases and J by 5 bases, leaving 14 bases between them. The variable domain in full, completed from reference TRBV9 and TRBJ2-3, reads DSGVTQTPKHLITATGQRVTLRCSPRSGDLSVYWYQQSLDQGLQFLIQYYNGEERAKGNILERFSAQQFPDLHSELNLSSLELGDSALYFCASSLFPQGDTQYFGPGTRLTVL.

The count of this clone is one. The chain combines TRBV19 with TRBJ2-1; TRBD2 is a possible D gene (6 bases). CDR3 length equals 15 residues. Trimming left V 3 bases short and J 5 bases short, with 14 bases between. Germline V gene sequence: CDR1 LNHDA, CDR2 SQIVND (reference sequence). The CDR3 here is CASSIQAGRHNEQFF. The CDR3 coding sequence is TGTGCCAGTAGTATTCAGGCGGGAAGACACAATGAGCAGTTCTTC.

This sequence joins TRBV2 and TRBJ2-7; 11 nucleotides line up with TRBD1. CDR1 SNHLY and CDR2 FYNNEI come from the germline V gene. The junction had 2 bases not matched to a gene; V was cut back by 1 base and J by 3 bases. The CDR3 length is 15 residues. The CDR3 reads CASSEGTGGHYEQYF. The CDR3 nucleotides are TGTGCCAGCAGTGAAGGGACAGGGGGCCACTACGAGCAGTACTTC.

In nucleotides, the CDR3 is TGTGCCAGCAGGGGGGGATCCACACCCGCCGGGGAGCTGTTTTTT. Translation gives CASRGGSTPAGELFF. The chain carries TRBV6-4 and TRBJ2-2; D is perhaps TRBD2 (6 bases). This CDR3 region has 15 residues. V lost 6 bases and J lost 6, with 17 bases in between. Germline CDR1 and CDR2: MRHNA and SNTAGT.

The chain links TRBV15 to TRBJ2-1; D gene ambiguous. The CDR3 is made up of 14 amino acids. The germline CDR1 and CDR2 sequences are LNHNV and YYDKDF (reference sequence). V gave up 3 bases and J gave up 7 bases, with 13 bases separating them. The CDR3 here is CATSRGLGVNEQFF. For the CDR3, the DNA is TGTGCCACCAGCAGGGGTTTGGGCGTGAATGAGCAGTTCTTC.

CDR3 amino acids: CASSPRLTGYTF. DNA of the CDR3: TGTGCCAGCAGCCCTCGACTGACTGGCTACACCTTC. The chain joins TRBV21-1 to TRBJ1-2. TRBV21-1 is given as a pseudogene. The CDR3 totals 12 residues.

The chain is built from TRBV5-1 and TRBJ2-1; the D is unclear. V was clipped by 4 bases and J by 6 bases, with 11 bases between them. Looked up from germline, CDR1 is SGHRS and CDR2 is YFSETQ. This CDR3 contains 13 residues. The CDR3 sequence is CASSVISGNEQFF. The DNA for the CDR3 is TGCGCCAGCAGCGTGATTTCCGGCAATGAGCAGTTCTTC.

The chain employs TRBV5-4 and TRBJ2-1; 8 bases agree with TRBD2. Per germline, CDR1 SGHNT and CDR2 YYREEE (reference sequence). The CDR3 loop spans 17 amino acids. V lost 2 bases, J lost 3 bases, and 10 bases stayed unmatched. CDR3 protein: CASSFSRGTRFYNEQFF. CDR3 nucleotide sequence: TGTGCCAGCAGCTTTTCTCGTGGGACTAGATTCTACAATGAGCAGTTCTTC.

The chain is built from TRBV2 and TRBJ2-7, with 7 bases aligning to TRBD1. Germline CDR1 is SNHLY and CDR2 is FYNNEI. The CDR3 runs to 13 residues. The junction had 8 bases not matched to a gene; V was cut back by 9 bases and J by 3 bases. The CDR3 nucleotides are TGTGCCAGTCTAGACAGGGCAGACTACGAGCAGTACTTC. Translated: CASLDRADYEQYF.